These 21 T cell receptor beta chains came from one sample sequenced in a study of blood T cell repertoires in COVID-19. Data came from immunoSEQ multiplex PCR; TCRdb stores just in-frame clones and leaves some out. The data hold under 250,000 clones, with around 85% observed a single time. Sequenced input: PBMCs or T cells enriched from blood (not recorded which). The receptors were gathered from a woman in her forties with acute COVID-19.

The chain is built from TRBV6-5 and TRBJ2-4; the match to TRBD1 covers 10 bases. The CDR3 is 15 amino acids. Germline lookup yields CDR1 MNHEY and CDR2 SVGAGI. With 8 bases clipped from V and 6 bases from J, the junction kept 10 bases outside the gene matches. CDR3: CASAFDRGRGNIQYF. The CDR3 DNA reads TGTGCCAGCGCTTTTGACAGGGGGCGCGGAAACATTCAGTACTTC.

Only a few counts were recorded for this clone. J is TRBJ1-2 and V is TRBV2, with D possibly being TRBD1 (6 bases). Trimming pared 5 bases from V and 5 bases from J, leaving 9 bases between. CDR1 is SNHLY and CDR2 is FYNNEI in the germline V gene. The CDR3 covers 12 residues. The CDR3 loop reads CASSSQGYGYTF. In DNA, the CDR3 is TGTGCCAGCAGTTCCCAGGGGTATGGCTACACCTTC.

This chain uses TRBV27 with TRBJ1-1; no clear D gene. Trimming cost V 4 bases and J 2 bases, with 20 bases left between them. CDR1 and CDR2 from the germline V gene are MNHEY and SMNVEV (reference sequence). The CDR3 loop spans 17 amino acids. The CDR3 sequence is CASSSTLKFRGNTEAFF. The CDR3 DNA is TGTGCCAGCAGTTCTACGCTCAAATTCCGGGGAAACACTGAAGCTTTCTTT.

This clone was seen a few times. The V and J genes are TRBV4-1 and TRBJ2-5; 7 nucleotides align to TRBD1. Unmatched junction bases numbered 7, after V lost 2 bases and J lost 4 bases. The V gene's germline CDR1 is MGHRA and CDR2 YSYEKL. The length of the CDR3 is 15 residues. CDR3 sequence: CASSQRQGWRETQYF. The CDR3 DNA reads TGCGCCAGCAGCCAAAGACAGGGATGGAGAGAGACCCAGTACTTC.

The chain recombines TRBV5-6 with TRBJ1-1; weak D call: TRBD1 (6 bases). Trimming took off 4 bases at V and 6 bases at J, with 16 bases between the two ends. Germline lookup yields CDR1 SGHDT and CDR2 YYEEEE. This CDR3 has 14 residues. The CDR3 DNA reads TGTGCCAGCAGCGCAGGGACAAAAAACGCTGAAGCTTTCTTT. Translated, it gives CASSAGTKNAEAFF.

CDR3: CASSFGFKGDTQYF. CDR3 coding DNA: TGTGCCAGCAGCTTCGGGTTTAAGGGGGATACGCAGTATTTT. The chain employs TRBV7-2 and TRBJ2-3, with D maybe TRBD1 (5 bases). Germline lookup yields CDR1 SGHTA and CDR2 FQGNSA. V lost 3 bases and J lost 6, with 13 bases in between. The CDR3 contains 14 residues.

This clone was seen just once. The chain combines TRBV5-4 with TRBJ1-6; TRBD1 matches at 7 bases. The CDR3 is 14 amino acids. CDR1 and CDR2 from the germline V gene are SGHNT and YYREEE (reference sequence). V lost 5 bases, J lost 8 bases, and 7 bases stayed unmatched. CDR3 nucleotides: TGTGCCAGCAGGGGAGACAGGGCTCATTCACCCCTCCACTTT. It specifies CASRGDRAHSPLHF. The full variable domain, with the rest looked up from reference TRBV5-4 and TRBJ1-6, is ETGVTQSPTHLIKTRGQQVTLRCSSQSGHNTVSWYQQALGQGPQFIFQYYREEENGRGNFPPRFSGLQFPNYSSELNVNALELDDSALYLCASRGDRAHSPLHFGNGTRLTVT.

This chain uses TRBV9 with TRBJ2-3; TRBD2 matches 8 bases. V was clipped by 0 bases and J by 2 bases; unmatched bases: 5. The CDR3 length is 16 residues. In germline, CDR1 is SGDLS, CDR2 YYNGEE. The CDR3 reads CASSVESGSHTDTQYF. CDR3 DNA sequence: TGTGCCAGCAGCGTAGAAAGCGGGAGCCACACAGATACGCAGTATTTT.

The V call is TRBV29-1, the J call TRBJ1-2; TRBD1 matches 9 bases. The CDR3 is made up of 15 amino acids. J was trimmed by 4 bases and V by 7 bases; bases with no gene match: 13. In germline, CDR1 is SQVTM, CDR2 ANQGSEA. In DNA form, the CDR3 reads TGCAGCGGGATAACAGGGGGCCAAGCGGCCTATGGCTACACCTTC. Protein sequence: CSGITGGQAAYGYTF.

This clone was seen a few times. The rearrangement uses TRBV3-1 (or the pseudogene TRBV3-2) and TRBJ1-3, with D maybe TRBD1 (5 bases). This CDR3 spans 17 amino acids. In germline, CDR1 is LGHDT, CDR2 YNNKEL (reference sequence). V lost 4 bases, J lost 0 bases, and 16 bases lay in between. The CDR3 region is CASSPTRQRRSGNTIYF. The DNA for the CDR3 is TGTGCCAGCAGCCCCACTCGACAGAGGCGCTCTGGAAACACCATATATTTT.

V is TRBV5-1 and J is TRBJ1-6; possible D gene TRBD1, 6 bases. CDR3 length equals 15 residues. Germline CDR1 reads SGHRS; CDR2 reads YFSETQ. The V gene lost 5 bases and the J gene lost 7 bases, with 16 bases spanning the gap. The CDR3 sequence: CASRPREGVNSPLHF. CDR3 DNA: TGCGCCAGCAGGCCGAGAGAGGGGGTCAATTCACCCCTCCACTTT.

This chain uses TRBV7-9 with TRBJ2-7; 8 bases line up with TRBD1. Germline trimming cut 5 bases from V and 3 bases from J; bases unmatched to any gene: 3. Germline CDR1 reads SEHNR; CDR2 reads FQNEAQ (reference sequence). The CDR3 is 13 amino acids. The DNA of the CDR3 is TGTGCCAGCAGCATTGGACAGGGCTACGAGCAGTACTTC. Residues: CASSIGQGYEQYF.

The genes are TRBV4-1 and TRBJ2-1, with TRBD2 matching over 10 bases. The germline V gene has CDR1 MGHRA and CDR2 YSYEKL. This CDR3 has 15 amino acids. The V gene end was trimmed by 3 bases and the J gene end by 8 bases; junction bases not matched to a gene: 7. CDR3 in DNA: TGCGCCAGCAGCCAGGCTAGCGGGGGTCTTCATGAGCAGTTCTTC. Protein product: CASSQASGGLHEQFF.

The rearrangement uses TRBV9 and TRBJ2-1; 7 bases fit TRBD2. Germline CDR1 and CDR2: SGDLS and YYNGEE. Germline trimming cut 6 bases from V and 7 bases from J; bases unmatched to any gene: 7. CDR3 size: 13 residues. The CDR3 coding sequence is TGTGCCAGCAATCTAGCGGAAGAGAATGAGCAGTTCTTC. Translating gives CASNLAEENEQFF. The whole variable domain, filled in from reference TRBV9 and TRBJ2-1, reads DSGVTQTPKHLITATGQRVTLRCSPRSGDLSVYWYQQSLDQGLQFLIQYYNGEERAKGNILERFSAQQFPDLHSELNLSSLELGDSALYFCASNLAEENEQFFGPGTRLTVL.

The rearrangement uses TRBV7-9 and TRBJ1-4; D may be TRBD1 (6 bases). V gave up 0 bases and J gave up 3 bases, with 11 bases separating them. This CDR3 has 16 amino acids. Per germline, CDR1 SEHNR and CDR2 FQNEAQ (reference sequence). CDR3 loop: CASSLAGGRANEKLFF. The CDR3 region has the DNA TGTGCCAGCAGCTTAGCAGGGGGAAGGGCTAATGAAAAACTGTTTTTT.

In DNA form, the CDR3 reads TGTGCCAGCTCCTGGACAGGCGGGACTGAAGCTTTCTTT. It specifies CASSWTGGTEAFF. The chain combines TRBV27 with TRBJ1-1; 7 positions agree with TRBD1. V lost 8 bases, J lost 5 bases, and 8 bases stayed unmatched. This CDR3 spans 13 amino acids. Germline V gene data show CDR1 as MNHEY and CDR2 as SMNVEV (reference sequence).

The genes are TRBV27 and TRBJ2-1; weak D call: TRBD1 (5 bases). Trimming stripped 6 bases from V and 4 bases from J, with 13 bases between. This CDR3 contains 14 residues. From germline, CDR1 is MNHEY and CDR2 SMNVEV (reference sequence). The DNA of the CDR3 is TGTGCCAGCAGCTTCCAGGGAAAATACAATGAGCAGTTCTTC. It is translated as CASSFQGKYNEQFF.

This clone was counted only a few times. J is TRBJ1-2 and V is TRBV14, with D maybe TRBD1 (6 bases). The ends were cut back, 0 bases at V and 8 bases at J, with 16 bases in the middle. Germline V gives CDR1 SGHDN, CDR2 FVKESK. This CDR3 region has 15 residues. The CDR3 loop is CASSQDRGALRGYTF. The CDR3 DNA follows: TGTGCCAGCAGCCAAGACAGGGGAGCTCTGCGGGGCTACACCTTC.

The CDR3 reads CASSAPGQGNTGELFF. The DNA of the CDR3 is TGTGCCAGCAGCGCCCCTGGACAGGGGAACACCGGGGAGCTGTTTTTT. V gene TRBV9 combines with J gene TRBJ2-2; 8 bases align to TRBD1. CDR1 and CDR2 (germline): SGDLS, YYNGEE. The length of the CDR3 is 16 residues. Trimming cost V 3 bases and J 1 base; bases outside gene matches: 5.

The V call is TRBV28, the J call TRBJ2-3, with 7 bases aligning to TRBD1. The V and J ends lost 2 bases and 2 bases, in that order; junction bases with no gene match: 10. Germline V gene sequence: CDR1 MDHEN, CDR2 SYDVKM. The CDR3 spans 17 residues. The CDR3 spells CASSLSPGGGNTDTQYF. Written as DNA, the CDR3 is TGTGCCAGCAGTTTAAGCCCAGGGGGTGGGAACACAGATACGCAGTATTTT. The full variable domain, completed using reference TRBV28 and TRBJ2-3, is DVKVTQSSRYLVKRTGEKVFLECVQDMDHENMFWYRQDPGLGLRLIYFSYDVKMKEKGDIPEGYSVSREKKERFSLILESASTNQTSMYLCASSLSPGGGNTDTQYFGPGTRLTVL.

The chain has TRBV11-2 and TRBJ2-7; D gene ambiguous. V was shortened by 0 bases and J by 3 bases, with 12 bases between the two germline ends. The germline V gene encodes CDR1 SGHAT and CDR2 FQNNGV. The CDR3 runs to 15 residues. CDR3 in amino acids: CASSLDLGQVYEQYF. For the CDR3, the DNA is TGTGCCAGCAGCTTAGATCTTGGGCAGGTCTACGAGCAGTACTTC.